Listed here are 19 T cell receptor beta chains from one sample, sequenced in a study of blood T cell repertoires in COVID-19. Only in-frame clones appear in the TCRdb table, and some are missing; sequencing was by immunoSEQ multiplex PCR. The data contain about 290,000 clones, under 90% of them singletons. Source material: peripheral blood. The receptors were gathered from a woman between 25 and 40 years old with COVID-19, enrolled during active disease.

The gene calls are TRBV10-2 and TRBJ1-3, with a weak D call TRBD1 (6 bases). Germline V CDR1 and CDR2: WSHSY, SAAADI. V lost 4 bases and J 1 base, leaving 17 bases between the germline ends. The CDR3 totals 17 residues. CDR3 amino acids: CASSGPRTANSGNTIYF. In DNA form, the CDR3 reads TGCGCCAGCAGTGGGCCCAGGACAGCAAATTCTGGAAACACCATATATTTT.

The chain uses TRBV7-9 and TRBJ1-4; D ambiguous. The CDR3 sequence is 16 residues long. V was shortened by 2 bases and J by 5 bases, with 15 bases between the two germline ends. Germline V CDR1 and CDR2: SEHNR, FQNEAQ (reference sequence). In DNA form, the CDR3 reads TGTGCCAGCAGCTTAAGGCCGGCAGGTTCGAATGAAAAACTGTTTTTT. It codes for CASSLRPAGSNEKLFF.

The chain has TRBV5-4 and TRBJ2-7; 11 bases map to TRBD2. The V gene end was trimmed by 4 bases and the J gene end by 4 bases; junction bases not matched to a gene: 4. The CDR3 covers 14 residues. Looked up from germline, CDR1 is SGHNT and CDR2 is YYREEE (reference sequence). The CDR3 sequence is CASSLGLAEYEQYF. As DNA, the CDR3 is TGTGCCAGCAGCCTGGGACTAGCGGAATACGAGCAGTACTTC. Filled out from reference TRBV5-4 and TRBJ2-7, the complete variable domain reads ETGVTQSPTHLIKTRGQQVTLRCSSQSGHNTVSWYQQALGQGPQFIFQYYREEENGRGNFPPRFSGLQFPNYSSELNVNALELDDSALYLCASSLGLAEYEQYFGPGTRLTVT.

The chain recombines TRBV18 with TRBJ1-6; weak D call: TRBD1 (6 bases). Deletions cut 2 bases from V and 7 bases from J, with 12 bases between. The CDR3 is made up of 15 amino acids. Looked up from germline, CDR1 is KGHSH and CDR2 is LQKENI. The CDR3 region is CASSPGGRGNSPLHF. CDR3 coding DNA: TGTGCCAGCTCACCAGGGGGCAGGGGAAATTCACCCCTCCACTTT.

DNA of the CDR3: TGTGCCAGCAGCGTAGGCCAGTACACTGAAGCTTTCTTT. It specifies CASSVGQYTEAFF. The rearrangement links TRBV9 to TRBJ1-1; unclear D gene. Germline V gene lookup returns CDR1 SGDLS and CDR2 YYNGEE. This CDR3 is 13 amino acids long. The V and J ends lost 0 bases and 3 bases respectively, with 6 bases between them.

The V and J genes are TRBV15 and TRBJ2-2; no reliable D call. CDR3 length equals 12 residues. Trimming removed 6 bases at V and 6 bases at J, with 8 bases between. Germline CDR1 and CDR2: LNHNV and YYDKDF (reference sequence). The DNA of the CDR3 is TGTGCCACCAGTTCTCCCCCCGGGGAGCTGTTTTTT. Protein product: CATSSPPGELFF.

V usage is TRBV27 and J usage is TRBJ2-1; 8 bases fit TRBD1. The V gene end was trimmed by 4 bases and the J gene end by 7 bases; junction bases not matched to a gene: 6. Germline V gene sequence: CDR1 MNHEY, CDR2 SMNVEV (reference sequence). The CDR3 is 14 amino acids. CDR3 protein: CASSSWTGSNEQFF. For the CDR3, the DNA is TGTGCCAGCAGTTCATGGACAGGGAGTAATGAGCAGTTCTTC.

The chain links TRBV6-5 to TRBJ1-6; 7 bases are a match to TRBD1. CDR3 length equals 15 residues. The germline gives CDR1 MNHEY, CDR2 SVGAGI. V shed 2 bases, J shed 13 bases, and the junction held 11 bases outside the gene matches. Here the CDR3 reads CASSYRDSPPEPLHF. The CDR3 nucleotides are TGTGCCAGCAGTTACCGGGACAGCCCCCCGGAGCCCCTCCACTTT.

The chain recombines TRBV5-1 with TRBJ2-1, with TRBD1 matching over 9 bases. Germline V CDR1 and CDR2: SGHRS, YFSETQ. The CDR3 contains 15 residues. With 4 bases clipped from V and 0 bases from J, the junction kept 2 bases outside the gene matches. This CDR3 reads CASSPTGGSYNEQFF. The CDR3 DNA follows: TGCGCCAGCAGCCCGACAGGGGGCTCCTACAATGAGCAGTTCTTC.

This clone was recorded only once. A read error may produce the germline difference seen at one junction end. V and J are TRBV2 and TRBJ2-7, with TRBD2 matching 14 bases. Germline lookup yields CDR1 SNHLY and CDR2 FYNNEI. CDR3 length: 14 residues. Here the CDR3 reads CASSPRTSGGPVRF. The CDR3 bases are TGTGCCAGCAGCCCCCGGACTAGCGGGGGGCCAGTACGCTTC.

The genes are TRBV9 and TRBJ1-1; 7 bases are a match to TRBD1. V shed 6 bases, J shed 2 bases, and the junction held 4 bases outside the gene matches. Looked up from germline, CDR1 is SGDLS and CDR2 is YYNGEE. The CDR3 covers 13 residues. CDR3 amino acids: CASNRDSNTEAFF. CDR3 in DNA: TGTGCCAGCAACCGGGACAGCAACACTGAAGCTTTCTTT.

The V gene is TRBV7-8, the J gene TRBJ2-2, with TRBD2 matching over 13 bases. Germline V gene data show CDR1 as SGHVS and CDR2 as FQNEAQ. The trim removed 5 bases at V and 7 bases at J, leaving 10 bases unmatched. This CDR3 is built from 17 residues. The CDR3 protein is CASSRPLAGGQGGELFF. The CDR3 nucleotides are TGTGCCAGCAGCCGCCCACTAGCGGGGGGGCAGGGCGGGGAGCTGTTTTTT.

The rearrangement links TRBV7-6 to TRBJ1-3, with D possibly matching TRBD1 (5 bases). The CDR3 extends over 15 amino acids. Looked up from germline, CDR1 is SGHVS and CDR2 is FNYEAQ. Trimming took off 5 bases at V and 4 bases at J, with 15 bases between the two ends. The CDR3 sequence: CASSRGGVYGNTIYF. DNA for the CDR3: TGTGCCAGCAGCCGCGGGGGGGTCTACGGAAACACCATATATTTT.

A few counts support this clone. The rearrangement uses TRBV11-2 and TRBJ1-1; weak D call: TRBD1 (5 bases). CDR1 and CDR2 (germline): SGHAT, FQNNGV. The CDR3 is 16 amino acids. V was pared by 5 bases and J by 3 bases, with 19 bases between. CDR3 DNA sequence: TGTGCCAGCAGCCCACCCGCTGCAGGGTCGGACACTGAAGCTTTCTTT. Residues: CASSPPAAGSDTEAFF. The whole variable domain, remainder taken from reference TRBV11-2 and TRBJ1-1, is EAGVAQSPRYKIIEKRQSVAFWCNPISGHATLYWYQQILGQGPKLLIQFQNNGVVDDSQLPKDRFSAERLKGVDSTLKIQPAKLEDSAVYLCASSPPAAGSDTEAFFGQGTRLTVV.

V gene TRBV7-8 combines with J gene TRBJ2-5; D is perhaps TRBD1 (6 bases). Germline V CDR1 and CDR2: SGHVS, FQNEAQ. The CDR3 covers 14 residues. The V end was cut by 5 bases, the J end by 4 bases, with 14 bases between. The CDR3 protein is CASSQRQAAETQYF. CDR3 nucleotide sequence: TGTGCCAGCAGCCAGCGACAGGCAGCAGAGACCCAGTACTTC. Looking up the rest from reference TRBV7-8 and TRBJ2-5 gives the full variable domain: GAGVSQSPRYKVAKRGQDVALRCDPISGHVSLFWYQQALGQGPEFLTYFQNEAQLDKSGLPSDRFFAERPEGSVSTLKIQRTQQEDSAVYLCASSQRQAAETQYFGPGTRLLVL.

The chain is built from TRBV6-6 and TRBJ2-6, with TRBD1 matching 7 bases. There are 20 residues in the CDR3. Germline assignment: CDR1 MNHNY and CDR2 SVGAGI (reference sequence). V shed 6 bases and J 3 bases; nucleotides not matched to a gene: 20. Here the CDR3 reads CASSPGTAAQYGFGANVLTF. The CDR3, as DNA: TGTGCCAGCAGCCCCGGGACAGCCGCCCAGTACGGGTTTGGGGCCAACGTCCTGACTTTC.

The gene calls are TRBV28 and TRBJ1-6, with D unresolved. Germline V CDR1 and CDR2: MDHEN, SYDVKM. This CDR3 spans 16 amino acids. V was pared by 5 bases and J by 0 bases, with 11 bases between. The CDR3 nucleotides read TGTGCCAGCAGTACCACCCTACTCTCCTATAATTCACCCCTCCACTTT. This translates into CASSTTLLSYNSPLHF.

The table lists this clone with a count of one. The chain uses TRBV28 and TRBJ1-2; perhaps TRBD1 as D (5 bases). The CDR3 consists of 13 residues. The V end was cut by 7 bases, the J end by 4 bases, with 13 bases between. Germline CDR1 and CDR2: MDHEN and SYDVKM. The CDR3 spells CASTQGGTYGYTF. CDR3 coding DNA: TGTGCCAGCACCCAGGGAGGGACCTATGGCTACACCTTC.

This chain links TRBV19 with TRBJ1-6, with TRBD1 matching over 10 bases. With V trimmed by 6 bases and J by 10 bases, 9 bases remained unmatched. Germline values: CDR1 LNHDA, CDR2 SQIVND (reference sequence). The CDR3 consists of 15 residues. CDR3 coding DNA: TGTGCCAGTAGCGCTCCCGGGACAGGGGCATCACCCCTCCACTTT. Amino acid sequence: CASSAPGTGASPLHF.